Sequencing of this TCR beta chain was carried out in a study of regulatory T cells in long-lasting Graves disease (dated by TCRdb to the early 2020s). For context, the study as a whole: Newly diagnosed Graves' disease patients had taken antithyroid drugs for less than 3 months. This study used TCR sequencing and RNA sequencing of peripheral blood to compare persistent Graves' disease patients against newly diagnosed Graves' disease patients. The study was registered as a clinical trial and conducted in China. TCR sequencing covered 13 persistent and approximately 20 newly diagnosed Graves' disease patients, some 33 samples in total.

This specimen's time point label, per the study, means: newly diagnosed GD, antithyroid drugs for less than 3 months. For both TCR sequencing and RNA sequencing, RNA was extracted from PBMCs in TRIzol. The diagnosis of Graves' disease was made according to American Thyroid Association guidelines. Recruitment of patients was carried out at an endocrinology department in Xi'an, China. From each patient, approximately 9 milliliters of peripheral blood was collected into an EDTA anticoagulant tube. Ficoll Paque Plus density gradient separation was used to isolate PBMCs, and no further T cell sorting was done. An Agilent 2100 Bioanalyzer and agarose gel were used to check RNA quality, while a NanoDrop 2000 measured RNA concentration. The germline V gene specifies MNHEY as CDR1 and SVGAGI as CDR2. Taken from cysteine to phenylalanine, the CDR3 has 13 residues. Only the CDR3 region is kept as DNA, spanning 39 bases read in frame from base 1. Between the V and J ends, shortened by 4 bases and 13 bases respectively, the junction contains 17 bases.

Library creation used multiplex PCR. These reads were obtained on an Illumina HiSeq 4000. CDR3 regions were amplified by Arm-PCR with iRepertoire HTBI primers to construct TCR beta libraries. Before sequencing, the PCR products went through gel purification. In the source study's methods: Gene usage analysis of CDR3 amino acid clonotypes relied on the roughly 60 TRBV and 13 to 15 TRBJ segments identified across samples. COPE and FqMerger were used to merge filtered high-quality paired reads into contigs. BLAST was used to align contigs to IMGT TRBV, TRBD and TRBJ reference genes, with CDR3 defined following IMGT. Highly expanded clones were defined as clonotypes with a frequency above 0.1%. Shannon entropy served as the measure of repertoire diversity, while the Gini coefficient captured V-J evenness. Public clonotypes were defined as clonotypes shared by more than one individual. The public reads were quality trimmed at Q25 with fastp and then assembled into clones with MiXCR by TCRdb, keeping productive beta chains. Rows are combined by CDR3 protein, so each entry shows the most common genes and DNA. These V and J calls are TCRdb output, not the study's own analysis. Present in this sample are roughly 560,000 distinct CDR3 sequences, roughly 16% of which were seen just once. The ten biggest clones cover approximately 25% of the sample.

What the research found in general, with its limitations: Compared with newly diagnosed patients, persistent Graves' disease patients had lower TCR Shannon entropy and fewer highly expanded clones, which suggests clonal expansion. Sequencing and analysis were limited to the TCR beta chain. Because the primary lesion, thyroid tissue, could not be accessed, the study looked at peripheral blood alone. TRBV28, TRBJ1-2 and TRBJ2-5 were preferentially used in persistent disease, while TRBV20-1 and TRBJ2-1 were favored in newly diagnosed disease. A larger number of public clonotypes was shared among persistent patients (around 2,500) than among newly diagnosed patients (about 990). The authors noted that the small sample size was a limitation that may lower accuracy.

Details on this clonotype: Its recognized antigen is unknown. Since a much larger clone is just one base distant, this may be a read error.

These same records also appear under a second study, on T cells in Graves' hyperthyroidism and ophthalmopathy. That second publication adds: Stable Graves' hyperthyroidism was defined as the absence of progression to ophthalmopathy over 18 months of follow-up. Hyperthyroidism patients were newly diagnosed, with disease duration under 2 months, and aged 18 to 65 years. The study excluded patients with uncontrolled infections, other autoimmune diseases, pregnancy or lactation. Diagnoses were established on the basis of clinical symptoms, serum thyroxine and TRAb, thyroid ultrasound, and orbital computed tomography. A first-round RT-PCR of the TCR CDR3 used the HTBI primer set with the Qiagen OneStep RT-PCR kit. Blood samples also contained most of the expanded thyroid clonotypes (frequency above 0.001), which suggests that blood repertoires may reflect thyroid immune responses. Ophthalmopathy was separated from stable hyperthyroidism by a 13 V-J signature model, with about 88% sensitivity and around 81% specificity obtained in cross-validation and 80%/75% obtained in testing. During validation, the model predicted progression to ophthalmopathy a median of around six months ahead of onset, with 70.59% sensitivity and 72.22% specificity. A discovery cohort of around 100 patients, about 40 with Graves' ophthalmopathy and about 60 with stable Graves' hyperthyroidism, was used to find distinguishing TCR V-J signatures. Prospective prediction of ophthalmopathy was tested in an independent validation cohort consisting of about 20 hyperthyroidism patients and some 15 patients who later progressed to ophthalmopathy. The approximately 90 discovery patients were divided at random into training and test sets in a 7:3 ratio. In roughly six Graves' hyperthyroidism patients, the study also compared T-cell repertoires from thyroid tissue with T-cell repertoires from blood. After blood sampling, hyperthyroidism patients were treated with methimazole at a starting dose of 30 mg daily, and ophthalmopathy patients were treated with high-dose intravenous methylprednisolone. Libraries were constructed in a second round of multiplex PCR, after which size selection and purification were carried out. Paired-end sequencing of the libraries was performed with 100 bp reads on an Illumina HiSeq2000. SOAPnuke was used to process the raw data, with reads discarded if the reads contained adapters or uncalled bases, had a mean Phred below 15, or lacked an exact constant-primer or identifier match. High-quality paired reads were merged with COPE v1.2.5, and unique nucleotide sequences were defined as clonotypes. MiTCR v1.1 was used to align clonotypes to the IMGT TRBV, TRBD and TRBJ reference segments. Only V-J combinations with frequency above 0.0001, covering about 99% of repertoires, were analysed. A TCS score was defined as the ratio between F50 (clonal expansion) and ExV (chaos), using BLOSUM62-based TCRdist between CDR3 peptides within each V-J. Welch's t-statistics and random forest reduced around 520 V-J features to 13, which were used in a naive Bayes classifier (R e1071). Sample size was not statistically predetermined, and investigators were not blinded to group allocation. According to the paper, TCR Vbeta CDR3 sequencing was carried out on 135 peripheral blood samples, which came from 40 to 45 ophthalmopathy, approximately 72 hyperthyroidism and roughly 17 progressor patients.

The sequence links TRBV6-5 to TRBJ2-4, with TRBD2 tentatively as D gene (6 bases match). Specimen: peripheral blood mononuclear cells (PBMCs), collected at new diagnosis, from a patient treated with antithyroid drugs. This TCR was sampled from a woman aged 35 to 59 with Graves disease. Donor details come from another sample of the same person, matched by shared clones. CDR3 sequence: CASSSLVRDEQYF. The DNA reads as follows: TGTGCCAGCAGTTCCTTGGTGCGGGATGAGCAGTACTTC.